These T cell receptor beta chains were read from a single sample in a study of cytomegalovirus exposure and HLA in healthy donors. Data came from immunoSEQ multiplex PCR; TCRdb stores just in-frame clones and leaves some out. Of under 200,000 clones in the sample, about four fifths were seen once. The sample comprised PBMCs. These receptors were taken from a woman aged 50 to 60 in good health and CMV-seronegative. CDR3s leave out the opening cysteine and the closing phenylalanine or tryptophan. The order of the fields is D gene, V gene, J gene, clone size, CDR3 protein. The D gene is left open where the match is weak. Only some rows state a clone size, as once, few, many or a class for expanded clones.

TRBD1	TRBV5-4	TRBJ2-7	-	ASSLDGQGVAYEQY
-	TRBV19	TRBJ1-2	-	ASTVGALGYGYT
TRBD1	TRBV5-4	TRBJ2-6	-	ASSPGQGALGANVLT
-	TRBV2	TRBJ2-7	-	ASGRPDAYEQY
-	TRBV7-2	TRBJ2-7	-	ASSLRGVTDEQY
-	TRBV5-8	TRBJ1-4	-	ASSLAQTRELF
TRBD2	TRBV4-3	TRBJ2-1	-	ASSQVAGGDHSNEQF
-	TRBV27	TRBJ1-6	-	ASSFGGNNSPLH
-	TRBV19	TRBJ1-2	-	ASSPRQDFYGYT
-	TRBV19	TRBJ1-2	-	ASSPADSRGGYT
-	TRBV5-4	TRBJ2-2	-	ASSSPNGAGELF
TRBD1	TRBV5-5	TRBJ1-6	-	ASSLEGAKNSPLH
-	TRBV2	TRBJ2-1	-	ASSENNMGLNEQF
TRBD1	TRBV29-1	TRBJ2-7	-	SAKGTGPYEQY
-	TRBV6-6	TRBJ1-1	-	ASSYRGGGGTGIF
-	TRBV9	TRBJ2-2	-	ASSVGGGVTGELF
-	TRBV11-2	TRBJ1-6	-	ASSLARYNSPLH
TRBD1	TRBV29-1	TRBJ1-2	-	SVPGQGAGYGYT
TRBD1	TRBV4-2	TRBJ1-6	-	ASSQDASGTAIPLH
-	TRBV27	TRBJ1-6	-	ASSLLSSSPYNSPLH
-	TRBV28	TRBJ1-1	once	ASSSGGWAEAF
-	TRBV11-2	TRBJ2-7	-	ASSLDTGYEQY
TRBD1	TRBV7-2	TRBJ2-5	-	ASSPRDRGAETQY
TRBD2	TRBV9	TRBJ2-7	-	ASSPNSGRGRQGSSYEQY
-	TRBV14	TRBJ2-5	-	ASSETGFETQY
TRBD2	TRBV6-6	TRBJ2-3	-	ASRSGTSGVTDTQY
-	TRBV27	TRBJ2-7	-	ASSLSRGYEQY
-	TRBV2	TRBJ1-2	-	ASSDFAGAHQDGYT
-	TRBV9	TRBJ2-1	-	ASSVAGRFRNEQF
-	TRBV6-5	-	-	ASSYSRDSYEQY
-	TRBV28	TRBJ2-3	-	ASSSGYTDTQY
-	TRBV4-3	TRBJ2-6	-	ASSQEVAGSGANVLT
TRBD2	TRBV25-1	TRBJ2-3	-	ASSERKGTSARADTQY
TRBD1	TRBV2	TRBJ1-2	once	ASSSTGSDGYT
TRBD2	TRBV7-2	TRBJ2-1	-	ASSKLAGGRQF
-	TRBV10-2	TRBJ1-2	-	ANTRTTGRWGYT
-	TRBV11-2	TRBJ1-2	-	ASSFAGGSYGYT
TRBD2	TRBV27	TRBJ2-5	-	ASSLAGGGETQY
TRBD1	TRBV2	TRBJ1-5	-	ASSGGQGAGQPQH
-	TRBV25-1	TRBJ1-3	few	ASSETREAGNTIY
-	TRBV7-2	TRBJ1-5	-	ASSLAMGGNQPQH
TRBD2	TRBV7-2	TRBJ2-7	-	ASSLSSGSSYEQY
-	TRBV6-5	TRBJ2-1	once	ASSPGWGYNEQF
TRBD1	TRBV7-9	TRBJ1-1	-	ASSSRDRGLWNTEAF
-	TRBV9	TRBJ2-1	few	ASSVLGSGLNEQF
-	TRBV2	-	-	ASRKDSYEQY
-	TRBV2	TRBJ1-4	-	ASSSLQGEGEKLF
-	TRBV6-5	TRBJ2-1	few	ASSYSGFVNNEQF
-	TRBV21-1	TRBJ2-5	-	ASSTRTGWQETQY
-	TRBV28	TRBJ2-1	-	ASSLGGSSYNEQF
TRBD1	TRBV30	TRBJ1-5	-	AWSTGGSQPQH
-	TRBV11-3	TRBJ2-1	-	ASSLGGGIYNEQF
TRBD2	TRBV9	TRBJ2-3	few	ASSVVAGGSDTQY
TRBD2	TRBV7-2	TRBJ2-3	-	ASSTGLAGADTQY